The TCR beta chain under discussion was sequenced for a study of liver allograft versus peripheral blood T cells (dated by TCRdb to the early 2020s). As for the study more broadly: In liver transplant recipients, the study looked at T cell receptor repertoires in the peripheral blood and set them against the repertoires found within the transplanted livers.

The study at large found these results: T cell receptor repertoires inside liver allografts were reported to differ from those detected in peripheral blood.

Instrument used: Illumina MiSeq. Using fastp trimming at Q25 and MiXCR clonotype assembly, TCRdb reanalyzed the public sequencing data and kept in-frame beta chains. Records with the same CDR3 protein are collapsed into one entry carrying the most frequent genes and DNA. This sample holds 8,600 or so distinct CDR3 sequences; under 20% were observed only once. The ten largest make up 25% of the sample. This clonotype came up a few times. The antigen it binds to is not known. No qualities accompany the bases; no much larger clone lies one base away. Spanning cysteine to phenylalanine, the CDR3 consists of 13 amino acids. The DNA shown is the 39-base CDR3, in frame from base 1. Relative to germline, V is 6 bases shorter and J is 4 bases shorter, with 13 bases between their ends. CDR1 and CDR2, looked up from the germline V gene (reference sequence), are SEHNR and FQNEAQ.

This clonotype was sampled from a human patient who had a liver transplant. Because of the transplant, the T cells may be the graft donor's rather than the patient's own. The chain is assembled from TRBV7-9 and TRBJ2-7, with the D gene not confidently named. In nucleotide form, the sequence is TGTGCCAGCAGTCAACCTTCGGCTTACGAGCAGTACTTC. This is translated as CASSQPSAYEQYF.